This T cell receptor beta chain was identified during a study of T cell repertoires in cytomegalovirus infection (dated by TCRdb to about 2019). Concerning the study at large: Donor HLA type was relevant to the analysis, because carriage of CMV infection together with the matching HLA type was indicated by public TCR beta signatures. The full study reports these points: In both this cohort and an independent cohort of over 350 donors, the cumulative frequency of public TCR beta family members distinguished carriers of CMV infection plus the relevant HLA type. The ex vivo response was dominated by HLA-C-restricted CMV-specific TCR beta clonotypes, which also provided the single most frequent clonotype in two of eight donors.

The sample holds a few counts of this clonotype. The specificity of this receptor is unknown. No clone much larger than this one lies a single base away; base qualities are absent. For sequencing, an Illumina HiSeq 1500 was employed. TCRdb trimmed the raw reads at Q25, called clones with MiXCR and kept productive beta chains. Each entry is one CDR3 protein sequence, shown with its most common DNA and genes. The sample table contains about 450,000 distinct CDR3 sequences; only one count was recorded for roughly 30% of them. Together, the top ten hold roughly 13% of the sample. V ends up 1 base short and J 0 bases short, with an unmatched junction base count of 9. From the cysteine up to the phenylalanine, the CDR3 has a length of 19 residues. Only the CDR3 part of the read is kept: 57 bases, read in frame from the first base. From a lookup of the germline V gene, CDR1 and CDR2 are SGHTA and FQGNSA.

Specimen: PBMCs. This TCR was recovered from a human donor in good health (CMV status not recorded). Some clones in this sample may be carry-over from other donors' samples. The chain uses TRBV7-2 and TRBJ2-3; 11 central nucleotides agree with TRBD2. CDR3 protein: CASSLVGTSGGASTDTQYF. The DNA is TGTGCCAGCAGCTTAGTGGGTACTAGCGGGGGTGCTAGCACAGATACGCAGTATTTT.